Listed below are T cell receptor beta chains from one sample, sequenced in a study of T-cell reconstitution after alpha-beta-depleted transplantation in children. In TCRdb, the PCR reads were re-called with MiXCR into one record per CDR3 protein. The data hold approximately 500,000 distinct CDR3 sequences, with under 12% observed a single time. Material: PBMCs, obtained before TCRalphabeta/CD19-depleted stem cell transplant. The receptor set was obtained from a child aged 2 to 15 with inherited bone marrow failure, due to receive a stem cell transplant. Each CDR3 is given with its conserved first and last residue. A D gene is named only where the DNA matches it firmly. Expanded clones get a size class; other rows say once, few or many, or leave the size out.

D | J | size | V | CDR3 | DNA
TRBD1 | TRBJ2-5 | NA | TRBV29-1 | CSVEGAGGGSETQYF | TGCAGCGTTGAAGGCGCAGGGGGCGGGTCAGAGACCCAGTACTTC
NA | TRBJ2-1 | many | TRBV9 | CASSVAASYNEQFF | TGTGCCAGCAGCGTAGCGGCTTCCTACAATGAGCAGTTCTTC
TRBD1 | TRBJ2-1 | NA | TRBV5-1 | CASSLAKRGPDRSYNEQFF | TGCGCCAGCAGCTTGGCCAAGAGGGGGCCGGACAGGTCCTACAATGAGCAGTTCTTC
NA | TRBJ1-3 | once | TRBV7-2 | CASSLNVLRKNGNTIYF | TGTGCCAGCAGCTTAAATGTATTGAGGAAAAACGGCAACACCATATATTTT
NA | TRBJ1-5 | many | TRBV11-2 | CASSDGPNQPQHF | TGTGCCAGCAGCGACGGACCGAATCAGCCCCAGCATTTT
NA | TRBJ2-1 | many | TRBV20-1 | CSARERDSPSYNEQFF | TGCAGTGCTAGAGAGAGGGACTCCCCCTCCTACAATGAGCAGTTCTTC
NA | TRBJ2-7 | many | TRBV14 | CASSQGMEGVPPSYEQYF | TGTGCCAGCAGCCAAGGGATGGAGGGGGTCCCTCCTTCCTACGAGCAGTACTTC
NA | TRBJ2-1 | many | TRBV2 | CASSGEPGLYNEQFF | TGTGCCAGCAGTGGTGAGCCAGGACTCTACAATGAGCAGTTCTTC
NA | TRBJ2-7 | NA | TRBV7-2 | CASSLTDVSYEQYF | TGTGCCAGCAGCTTAACGGACGTCTCCTACGAGCAGTACTTC
TRBD2 | TRBJ2-3 | NA | TRBV7-9 | CASSFRLAGGEMTDTQYF | TGTGCCAGCAGCTTCCGACTAGCGGGAGGGGAGATGACAGATACGCAGTATTTT
NA | TRBJ2-2 | many | TRBV7-9 | CASSLRLPSPTGELFF | TGTGCCAGCAGCTTAAGGCTCCCTAGCCCCACCGGGGAGCTGTTTTTT
NA | TRBJ1-2 | many | TRBV5-4 | CASSGGASYGYTF | TGTGCCAGCAGCGGGGGGGCGAGCTATGGCTACACCTTC
TRBD2 | TRBJ2-4 | few | TRBV4-3 | CASSQALTSGGVAKNIQYF | TGCGCCAGCAGCCAAGCCCTGACTAGCGGGGGGGTAGCCAAAAACATTCAGTACTTC
NA | TRBJ1-3 | many | TRBV7-9 | CASSFRHLTSGNTIYF | TGTGCCAGCAGCTTCCGACACTTAACCTCTGGAAACACCATATATTTT
TRBD2 | TRBJ2-7 | many | TRBV28 | CASSLAGGPFEQYF | TGTGCCAGCAGTTTAGCGGGAGGGCCGTTTGAGCAGTACTTC
NA | TRBJ2-1 | many | TRBV10-3 | CAISESKEQFF | TGTGCCATCAGTGAGTCGAAAGAGCAGTTCTTC
TRBD1 | TRBJ2-1 | NA | TRBV27 | CASSLSAYTGTGGDEQFF | TGTGCCAGCAGTTTATCCGCTTACACCGGGACAGGGGGCGATGAGCAGTTCTTC
NA | TRBJ2-4 | many | TRBV12-3/TRBV12-4 | CASTPQGLRAKNIQYF | TGTGCCAGCACCCCACAGGGACTCCGAGCCAAAAACATTCAGTACTTC
NA | TRBJ2-7 | NA | TRBV5-5 | CASSLGAFYEQYF | TGTGCCAGCAGCTTAGGGGCTTTCTACGAGCAGTACTTC
NA | TRBJ1-2 | NA | TRBV20-1 | CSARAHLGGYGYTF | TGCAGTGCTAGAGCGCATCTTGGAGGTTATGGCTACACCTTC
TRBD1 | TRBJ2-5 | many | TRBV12-3/TRBV12-4 | CASSFWPRDRGVAQYF | TGTGCCAGCAGTTTTTGGCCCCGGGACAGGGGAGTAGCCCAGTACTTC
NA | TRBJ1-5 | many | TRBV12-3/TRBV12-4 | CASSPGANQPQHF | TGTGCCAGCAGCCCCGGGGCCAATCAGCCCCAGCATTTT
TRBD2 | TRBJ2-5 | few | TRBV29-1 | CSVGPPGLAMGETQYF | TGCAGCGTCGGCCCCCCGGGACTAGCGATGGGGGAGACCCAGTACTTC
TRBD1 | TRBJ1-2 | many | TRBV20-1 | CSARDSAGGNYGYTF | TGCAGTGCTAGAGATTCGGCAGGGGGGAACTATGGCTACACCTTC
NA | TRBJ1-1 | many | TRBV5-1 | CASSLAGGEAFF | TGCGCCAGCAGCTTGGCGGGGGGTGAAGCTTTCTTT
TRBD1 | TRBJ1-1 | many | TRBV4-3 | CASSQELTGWDTEAFF | TGCGCCAGCAGCCAAGAATTGACAGGGTGGGACACTGAAGCTTTCTTT
NA | TRBJ1-2 | many | TRBV12-3/TRBV12-4 | CATKESGSNYGYTF | TGTGCCACCAAGGAGTCCGGATCAAACTATGGCTACACCTTC
NA | TRBJ2-1 | many | TRBV14 | CASSQDDLTYNEQFF | TGTGCCAGCAGCCAAGATGATCTGACGTACAATGAGCAGTTCTTC
NA | TRBJ2-3 | many | TRBV27 | CASSLALGADTQYF | TGTGCCAGCAGTCTAGCCCTAGGGGCAGATACGCAGTATTTT
NA | TRBJ2-1 | many | TRBV30 | CAWSVLFAYPEQFF | TGTGCCTGGAGTGTACTCTTCGCCTACCCAGAGCAGTTCTTC
TRBD1 | TRBJ2-7 | many | TRBV5-1 | CASSWDRVAYEQYF | TGCGCCAGCAGCTGGGACAGGGTCGCCTACGAGCAGTACTTC
NA | TRBJ1-6 | many | TRBV7-6 | CASSLAESPLHF | TGTGCCAGCAGCTTAGCAGAATCACCCCTCCACTTT
TRBD2 | TRBJ2-3 | NA | TRBV20-1 | CSARVGGGTDTQYF | TGCAGTGCTAGAGTTGGGGGGGGCACAGATACGCAGTATTTT
TRBD1 | TRBJ2-6 | few | TRBV5-1 | CASSRPQGPGANVLTF | TGCGCCAGCAGCCGACCACAGGGGCCTGGGGCCAACGTCCTGACTTTC
TRBD1 | TRBJ2-7 | few | TRBV12-3/TRBV12-4 | CASSSVRTGEPYEQYF | TGTGCCAGCAGTTCCGTCCGGACAGGGGAACCCTACGAGCAGTACTTC
NA | TRBJ2-7 | many | TRBV11-2 | CASSLEAGAYYEQYF | TGTGCCAGCAGCTTAGAGGCGGGTGCATACTACGAGCAGTACTTC
NA | TRBJ2-1 | many | TRBV6-5 | CASSYLAAGGADNEQFF | TGTGCCAGCAGTTACCTTGCCGCGGGCGGGGCGGACAATGAGCAGTTCTTC
TRBD2 | TRBJ2-3 | few | TRBV7-2 | CASSSLAGEGADTQYF | TGTGCCAGCAGCTCGCTAGCGGGAGAGGGGGCAGATACGCAGTATTTT
NA | TRBJ1-1 | few | TRBV6-5 | CASSYSRGTEAFF | TGTGCCAGCAGTTACTCGAGGGGGACTGAAGCTTTCTTT
TRBD2 | TRBJ2-3 | many | TRBV7-9 | CASSLLAGVVTDTQYF | TGTGCCAGCAGCTTACTAGCGGGAGTTGTCACAGATACGCAGTATTTT
NA | TRBJ1-1 | many | TRBV5-6 | CASSFNRAGAFF | TGTGCCAGCAGCTTTAACAGGGCCGGAGCTTTCTTT
NA | TRBJ1-5 | many | TRBV18 | CASSPLERSAGDNQPQHF | TGTGCCAGCTCACCACTAGAGCGTTCGGCAGGAGACAATCAGCCCCAGCATTTT
NA | TRBJ2-3 | many | TRBV20-1 | CSPGGWGASTDTQYF | TGCAGTCCCGGTGGCTGGGGTGCTAGCACAGATACGCAGTATTTT
NA | TRBJ1-4 | many | TRBV21-1 | CASSRALRGLRHANEKLFF | TGTGCCAGCAGCAGGGCCTTGCGGGGGCTCCGACACGCTAATGAAAAACTGTTTTTT
TRBD2 | TRBJ2-1 | NA | TRBV20-1 | CSARSLLAGGPHNEQFF | TGCAGTGCTCGGAGCCTACTAGCGGGAGGGCCCCACAATGAGCAGTTCTTC
TRBD1 | TRBJ2-1 | many | TRBV10-3 | CAISEGQGRNEQFF | TGTGCCATCAGTGAGGGACAGGGGAGGAATGAGCAGTTCTTC
NA | TRBJ2-1 | many | TRBV27 | CASSLSSVYNEQFF | TGTGCCAGCAGTTTATCGTCAGTATACAATGAGCAGTTCTTC
NA | TRBJ2-2 | few | TRBV28 | CATSPPGTWAINTGELFF | TGTGCCACCTCCCCTCCGGGCACTTGGGCTATTAACACCGGGGAGCTGTTTTTT
NA | TRBJ2-1 | many | TRBV29-1 | CSASLGGPSYNEQFF | TGCAGCGCGAGCCTTGGCGGGCCCTCCTACAATGAGCAGTTCTTC
TRBD2 | TRBJ2-1 | many | TRBV7-2 | CASRGLSGYNEQFF | TGTGCCAGCAGGGGACTATCGGGCTACAATGAGCAGTTCTTC
TRBD1 | TRBJ1-3 | NA | TRBV20-1 | CSASHRQGEGNTIYF | TGCAGTGCTAGCCACCGACAGGGGGAGGGAAACACCATATATTTT
NA | TRBJ2-5 | few | TRBV7-2 | CASSLKVRETQYF | TGTGCCAGCAGCCTAAAGGTGCGAGAGACCCAGTACTTC
NA | TRBJ2-1 | many | TRBV12-3/TRBV12-4 | CASSSPGLTYNEQFF | TGTGCCAGCAGTTCTCCGGGACTGACCTACAATGAGCAGTTCTTC